The 5 T cell receptor beta chains in this list originate from one sample, sequenced in a study of blood T cell repertoires in COVID-19. Sequenced by immunoSEQ multiplex PCR; TCRdb stores in-frame clones only, minus some. The sample carries some 300,000 clones, around 89% recorded once. Sequencing was carried out using peripheral blood. These TCRs come from a woman aged 25 to 39 who had recovered from COVID-19.

The CDR3 DNA follows: TGCAGCGTTGTCCAGGGGGCGAACACAGATACGCAGTATTTT. Protein product: CSVVQGANTDTQYF. The rearrangement links TRBV29-1 to TRBJ2-3; 8 positions match TRBD1. V was pared by 4 bases and J by 2 bases, with 5 bases of the junction left unmatched. CDR3 size: 14 residues. Germline V gene lookup returns CDR1 SQVTM and CDR2 ANQGSEA.

A single count supports this clone. This chain uses TRBV11-3 with TRBJ2-3; 8 nucleotides line up with TRBD1. Germline trimming cut 5 bases from V and 0 bases from J; bases unmatched to any gene: 4. Germline CDR1 reads SGHNT; CDR2 reads YENEEA. CDR3 length: 15 amino acids. The CDR3 sequence is CASSRGDRSTDTQYF. The CDR3 coding sequence is TGTGCCAGCAGCCGAGGGGACAGGAGCACAGATACGCAGTATTTT.

The genes are TRBV28 and TRBJ2-1; TRBD1 matches at 7 bases. Per germline, CDR1 MDHEN and CDR2 SYDVKM. The V and J ends lost 7 bases and 9 bases, in that order; junction bases with no gene match: 12. The length of the CDR3 is 14 residues. The CDR3, as DNA: TGTGCCAGCAAACCAACGACAGGGCGTGGTGAGCAGTTCTTC. Residues: CASKPTTGRGEQFF. Drawing the rest from reference TRBV28 and TRBJ2-1, the complete variable domain is DVKVTQSSRYLVKRTGEKVFLECVQDMDHENMFWYRQDPGLGLRLIYFSYDVKMKEKGDIPEGYSVSREKKERFSLILESASTNQTSMYLCASKPTTGRGEQFFGPGTRLTVL.

The gene calls are TRBV7-2 and TRBJ2-5; 11 bases are a match to TRBD1. Per germline, CDR1 SGHTA and CDR2 FQGNSA. The ends lost 1 base at V and 4 bases at J; junction bases unmatched: 2. This CDR3 region has 15 residues. This CDR3 reads CASSLVDRGRETQYF. The CDR3 nucleotides are TGTGCCAGCAGCTTAGTGGACAGGGGGCGAGAGACCCAGTACTTC.

This sequence joins TRBV7-9 and TRBJ1-3; D gene uncertain. CDR1 is SEHNR, CDR2 FQNEAQ, per germline (reference sequence). The V and J ends lost 0 bases and 1 base respectively, with 13 bases between them. The CDR3 runs to 17 residues. In nucleotides, the CDR3 is TGTGCCAGCAGCTTAGCGCATATGGGCCCTTCTGGAAACACCATATATTTT. The encoded protein is CASSLAHMGPSGNTIYF.